This T cell receptor (beta chain) was captured in a study of OX40 agonist ivuxolimab in advanced cancers. Study summary: Head and neck, renal cell, melanoma or hepatocellular carcinoma were the cancers that dose-escalation patients had.

CDR3 length equals 15 residues. The ends lost 2 bases at V and 2 bases at J; junction bases unmatched: 2. The germline V gene encodes CDR1 MNHNY and CDR2 SVGAGI (reference sequence). Sampling of blood occurred at baseline, cycle 4 day 1, and cycle 7 day 1. Libraries were prepared by immunoSEQ multiplex PCR; TCRdb keeps only in-frame clonotypes and omits some of them. Seen here are over 30,000 clones, more than 70% observed once, and the top ten hold 36%. The sample in question was CD4+ or CD8+ T cells sorted from blood, obtained in a trial of the OX40 agonist ivuxolimab. The chain uses TRBV6-6 and TRBJ1-4, with 7 bases fitting TRBD1. The sequence came from an adult with an advanced solid tumor such as melanoma, head and neck, liver or kidney cancer. CDR3 sequence reads: CASSYTGATNEKLFF. The CDR3 coding sequence is TGTGCCAGCAGTTACACAGGGGCGACTAATGAAAAACTGTTTTTT.